A selection of T cell receptor beta chains follows, all from one sample in a study of blood T cell repertoires in COVID-19. Profiling relied on immunoSEQ multiplex PCR, and the TCRdb table lists in-frame clones only, not all of them. The sample has about 490,000 clones; roughly 85% are singletons. The specimen was peripheral blood. The receptor source for this set is a human donor in a cohort sampled during active COVID-19. CDR3s include the opening cysteine and the closing phenylalanine or tryptophan. Fields, in order: J gene, D gene, V gene, clone size, CDR3 DNA, CDR3 protein. A D gene is named only where the DNA matches it firmly. Clone size is not always given. Where it is, it says once, few, many or a class for expanded clones.

J: TRBJ2-7
D: TRBD1
V: TRBV11-2
size: -
DNA: TGTGCCAGCAGCTTGACCCTCCGGGACAGGGGCTACGAGCAGTACTTC
CDR3: CASSLTLRDRGYEQYF

J: TRBJ1-1
D: -
V: TRBV20-1
size: -
DNA: TGCAGTGCTAGTGGTAGCACTGAAGCTTTCTTT
CDR3: CSASGSTEAFF

J: TRBJ2-5
D: -
V: TRBV30
size: -
DNA: TGTGCCTGGAGTAGAGTACAAGAGACCCAGTACTTC
CDR3: CAWSRVQETQYF

J: TRBJ2-7
D: TRBD2
V: TRBV29-1
size: -
DNA: TGCAGCGGGGTACTAGCGGGAACCTACGAGCAGTACTTC
CDR3: CSGVLAGTYEQYF

J: TRBJ2-3
D: -
V: TRBV5-1
size: -
DNA: TGCGCCAGCAGCTTTGAGGTTGCGGTCACAGATACGCAGTATTTT
CDR3: CASSFEVAVTDTQYF

J: TRBJ1-1
D: -
V: TRBV6-6
size: -
DNA: TGTGCCAGCAGTTACTCGGGCTTGAACACTGAAGCTTTCTTT
CDR3: CASSYSGLNTEAFF

J: TRBJ1-1
D: -
V: TRBV6-5
size: -
DNA: TGTGCCAGCAGACAGACAGCCAACACTGAAGCTTTCTTT
CDR3: CASRQTANTEAFF

J: TRBJ2-2
D: -
V: TRBV19
size: -
DNA: TGTGCCAGTAGTATGGGCCTAGCGTCGAACACCGGGGAGCTGTTTTTT
CDR3: CASSMGLASNTGELFF

J: TRBJ1-2
D: -
V: TRBV4-3
size: -
DNA: TGCGCCAGCAGCCAAGATCTTGCATCCAGCTATGGCTACACCTTC
CDR3: CASSQDLASSYGYTF

J: TRBJ2-1
D: -
V: TRBV11-1
size: -
DNA: TGTGCCAGCAGCTGGGTGAAAGCGGATCATTACAATGAGCAGTTCTTC
CDR3: CASSWVKADHYNEQFF

J: TRBJ2-1
D: TRBD1
V: TRBV10-1
size: -
DNA: TGCGCCAGCAGTGAGTCGGACAGGGCGAGCGATGAGCAGTTCTTC
CDR3: CASSESDRASDEQFF

J: TRBJ2-2
D: -
V: TRBV4-3
size: -
DNA: TGCGCCAGCAGCCAAGATCAGGGCCCCGGGGAGCTGTTTTTT
CDR3: CASSQDQGPGELFF

J: TRBJ1-4
D: -
V: TRBV11-1
size: -
DNA: TGTGCCAGCAGCTTCGGGAGGGCTAATGAAAAACTGTTTTTT
CDR3: CASSFGRANEKLFF

J: TRBJ2-2
D: -
V: TRBV15
size: few
DNA: TGTGCCACCTCCCAAGCAAACGCCGGGGAGCTGTTTTTT
CDR3: CATSQANAGELFF

J: TRBJ1-2
D: -
V: TRBV4-1
size: -
DNA: TGCGCCAGCAGCCAAGCCGGGGGTGGCTACACCTTC
CDR3: CASSQAGGGYTF

J: TRBJ1-3
D: -
V: TRBV11-2
size: -
DNA: TGTGCCAGCAGCTTAGCCGGGGCTGGAAACACCATATATTTT
CDR3: CASSLAGAGNTIYF

J: TRBJ1-4
D: -
V: TRBV28
size: -
DNA: TGTGCCAGCAGTGCCGTGGGGAGGGGGGAAAAACTGTTTTTT
CDR3: CASSAVGRGEKLFF

J: TRBJ1-5
D: TRBD1
V: TRBV2
size: -
DNA: TGTGCCACCTCCGGACAGGGGCGCAATCAGCCCCAGCATTTT
CDR3: CATSGQGRNQPQHF

J: TRBJ1-1
D: TRBD1
V: TRBV27
size: -
DNA: TGTGCCAGCACCCGACAGGGGTCCACTGAAGCTTTCTTT
CDR3: CASTRQGSTEAFF

J: TRBJ2-6
D: TRBD1
V: TRBV18
size: once
DNA: TGTGCCAGCTCAGCACAGGGGGCTGGGGCCAACGTCCTGACTTTC
CDR3: CASSAQGAGANVLTF

J: TRBJ1-6
D: -
V: TRBV18
size: -
DNA: TGTGCCAGCTCCCCGAGTCCGGGTAATAATTCACCCCTCCACTTT
CDR3: CASSPSPGNNSPLHF

J: TRBJ2-5
D: TRBD1
V: TRBV11-1
size: -
DNA: TGTGCCAGCAGCCCAAAGGGACAGATCGGCCTAGGGACCCAGTACTTC
CDR3: CASSPKGQIGLGTQYF

J: TRBJ2-3
D: -
V: TRBV3-1/TRBV3-2
size: -
DNA: TGTGCCAGCAGCCAACAGTTTAGCACAGATACGCAGTATTTT
CDR3: CASSQQFSTDTQYF

J: TRBJ2-2
D: -
V: TRBV7-9
size: -
DNA: TGTGCCAGCAGCTCGGCCACAGGGCCGAACACCGGGGAGCTGTTTTTT
CDR3: CASSSATGPNTGELFF